This entry lists 25 T cell receptor beta chains sequenced from one sample in a study of T cells in Graves' hyperthyroidism and ophthalmopathy. RNA transcripts served as the template for amplifying TCR beta CDR3 regions. Initially, a first-round RT-PCR of the TCR CDR3 employed the HTBI primer set. Each CDR3 protein gets one entry after TCRdb re-called the multiplex PCR reads with MiXCR. The repertoire holds under 350,000 distinct CDR3 sequences, with over 15% as singletons. The sequencing sample was made of blood. The receptors were gathered from a woman in her sixties with Graves' ophthalmopathy.

The rearrangement joins TRBV5-1 to TRBJ2-2; 11 bases are a match to TRBD1. With 7 bases clipped from V and 7 bases from J, the junction kept 3 bases outside the gene matches. This CDR3 contains 13 residues. Germline values: CDR1 SGHRS, CDR2 YFSETQ. The CDR3 reads CASGQGAGGELFF. The CDR3 DNA follows: TGCGCCAGCGGACAGGGGGCAGGCGGGGAGCTGTTTTTT.

Many counts were recorded for this clonotype. This chain joins TRBV18 and TRBJ2-7, with D hard to call. V dropped 0 bases and J dropped 2 bases, with 8 bases sitting between them. The CDR3 loop spans 14 amino acids. The germline V gene has CDR1 KGHSH and CDR2 LQKENI. CDR3 sequence (DNA): TGTGCCAGCTCACCACCCCAGGTACCCTACGAGCAGTACTTC. Amino acids: CASSPPQVPYEQYF.

This clonotype was recorded many times. The V call is TRBV2, the J call TRBJ2-5, with no clear D. The CDR3 sequence is 14 residues long. V lost 0 bases and J 5 bases, leaving 10 bases between the germline ends. Germline-derived CDR1 and CDR2 are SNHLY and FYNNEI. CDR3 nucleotides: TGTGCCAGCAGTGAAGCGCGCAGTGGGGAGACCCAGTACTTC. It encodes CASSEARSGETQYF.

Ten or more counts support this clonotype. The rearrangement links TRBV7-2 to TRBJ2-1; D not certain. The CDR3 totals 13 residues. Trimming removed 5 bases at V and 4 bases at J, with 9 bases between. Germline V gene sequence: CDR1 SGHTA, CDR2 FQGNSA. This CDR3 reads CASSLNAYNEQFF. The CDR3 bases are TGTGCCAGCAGCCTGAATGCATACAATGAGCAGTTCTTC.

There are many counts of this clonotype. The J gene is TRBJ2-3, the V gene TRBV5-1; no definite D call. The CDR3 runs to 15 residues. Germline-derived CDR1 and CDR2 are SGHRS and YFSETQ. V lost 2 bases to trimming and J lost 2 bases, with 12 bases between them. CDR3 residues: CASSFSDQSTDTQYF. CDR3 in DNA: TGCGCCAGCAGCTTTTCCGACCAATCCACAGATACGCAGTATTTT.

This clonotype appeared many times. The V call is TRBV28, the J call TRBJ1-1; D is possibly TRBD1 (6 bases). V lost 6 bases and J lost 3, with 11 bases in between. This CDR3 region has 13 residues. Germline CDR1 MDHEN, CDR2 SYDVKM. The DNA for the CDR3 is TGTGCCAGCAGATTAAGGGGGGACACTGAAGCTTTCTTT. As protein: CASRLRGDTEAFF.

This clonotype has ten or more counts. The rearrangement joins TRBV28 to TRBJ1-2; TRBD1 might be the D (6 bases). Per germline, CDR1 MDHEN and CDR2 SYDVKM. The CDR3 has 13 residues. The ends were cut back, 5 bases at V and 7 bases at J, with 14 bases in the middle. This chain's CDR3 is CASSHRAPGGYTF. The CDR3 coding sequence is TGTGCCAGCAGTCACAGGGCCCCGGGTGGCTACACCTTC.

This clonotype was counted ten times or more. In DNA form, the CDR3 reads TGTGCCAGCAGTTACTCTGGGACAGGGGGCTACTATGGCTACACCTTC. Protein: CASSYSGTGGYYGYTF. The chain has TRBV6-6 and TRBJ1-2, with 12 positions matching TRBD1. Germline CDR1 MNHNY, CDR2 SVGAGI (reference sequence). This CDR3 has 16 residues. The V gene end was trimmed by 0 bases and the J gene end by 3 bases; junction bases not matched to a gene: 2.

The rearrangement uses TRBV4-1 and TRBJ1-2; possibly TRBD1 for D (5 bases). Trimming removed 0 bases from V and 5 bases from J, with 10 bases in between. Germline CDR1 MGHRA, CDR2 YSYEKL. This CDR3 contains 14 residues. CDR3 DNA sequence: TGCGCCAGCAGCCAAGAGGGGAGGACATATGGCTACACCTTC. Translated: CASSQEGRTYGYTF.

Points on this clonotype: Being one base from a much bigger clone, this may be a read error. J is TRBJ1-4 and V is TRBV18; D gene uncertain. Trimming took 1 base from V and 10 from J, leaving 13 bases between them. Germline V CDR1 and CDR2: KGHSH, LQKENI. The CDR3 has 14 residues. For the CDR3, the DNA is TGTGCCAGCTCACCACAGGGAAGCTATGGAAAACTGTTTTTT. As protein: CASSPQGSYGKLFF.

This clonotype has at least ten counts. The chain recombines TRBV2 with TRBJ1-1, with 9 bases fitting TRBD1. Germline assignment: CDR1 SNHLY and CDR2 FYNNEI. This CDR3 is built from 13 residues. Unmatched junction bases numbered 4, after V lost 7 bases and J lost 4 bases. CDR3 protein: CASTPTGGTEAFF. The CDR3 coding sequence is TGTGCCAGCACTCCGACAGGGGGCACTGAAGCTTTCTTT.

At least ten counts were recorded for this clonotype. The chain links TRBV6-2 or TRBV6-3 to TRBJ2-7; D is ambiguous. The germline V gene encodes CDR1 MNHEY and CDR2 SVGEGT. CDR3 length equals 13 residues. Trimming pared 2 bases from V and 1 base from J, leaving 6 bases between. CDR3: CASSYDGSYEQYF. Written as DNA, the CDR3 is TGTGCCAGCAGTTACGACGGGTCCTACGAGCAGTACTTC.

This clonotype was found many times. V gene TRBV27 combines with J gene TRBJ1-2; D remains unclear. Trimming cost V 2 bases and J 4 bases, with 11 bases left between them. Germline assignment: CDR1 MNHEY and CDR2 SMNVEV (reference sequence). The CDR3 totals 14 residues. The CDR3 sequence: CASSLRGVGYGYTF. The CDR3 DNA reads as TGTGCCAGCAGTTTACGGGGAGTCGGCTATGGCTACACCTTC.

There are many counts of this clonotype. The chain links TRBV18 to TRBJ2-1; 8 bases match TRBD1. V lost 6 bases, J lost 3 bases, and 7 bases stayed unmatched. Germline CDR1 is KGHSH and CDR2 is LQKENI. The CDR3 sequence is 15 residues long. DNA of the CDR3: TGTGCCAGCTCTCCGAAAGGACAGGGCTACAATGAGCAGTTCTTC. Translation: CASSPKGQGYNEQFF.

The J gene is TRBJ2-1, the V gene TRBV4-3; D is unresolved. Germline lookup yields CDR1 LGHNA and CDR2 YSLEER. The CDR3 is 15 residues long. V was cut by 6 bases and J by 2 bases, with 14 bases left in between. CDR3 in amino acids: CASRPTAHAYNEQFF. CDR3 nucleotides: TGCGCCAGCAGACCTACCGCTCACGCCTACAATGAGCAGTTCTTC.

This clonotype has a count of ten or more. The chain has TRBV2 and TRBJ2-2; 7 nucleotides agree with TRBD1. J was trimmed by 0 bases and V by 7 bases; bases with no gene match: 5. The germline V gene encodes CDR1 SNHLY and CDR2 FYNNEI. There are 15 residues in the CDR3. CDR3 amino acids: CASKQGDANTGELFF. The CDR3 nucleotides are TGTGCCAGCAAGCAGGGGGACGCGAACACCGGGGAGCTGTTTTTT.

The rearrangement joins TRBV6-2 or TRBV6-3 to TRBJ2-7, with D maybe TRBD2 (6 bases). V lost 2 bases and J lost 4, with 18 bases in between. CDR3 length equals 16 residues. Germline V gene sequence: CDR1 MNHEY, CDR2 SVGEGT. CDR3 nucleotides: TGTGCCAGCAGTTACCCGGTGGCTAGTGGGGGGTACGAGCAGTACTTC. Its translation is CASSYPVASGGYEQYF.

This clonotype showed up many times. The V call is TRBV20-1, the J call TRBJ1-6, with D maybe TRBD1 (5 bases). Germline CDR1 and CDR2: DFQATT and SNEGSKA (reference sequence). V was pared by 0 bases and J by 6 bases, with 18 bases between. This CDR3 is 17 amino acids long. Here the CDR3 reads CSARDLAGANLNSPLHF. CDR3 DNA sequence: TGCAGTGCTAGAGATCTGGCCGGGGCGAACCTTAATTCACCCCTCCACTTT.

This sequence joins TRBV9 and TRBJ1-1; no clear D. This CDR3 comprises 13 residues. Per germline, CDR1 SGDLS and CDR2 YYNGEE. The V end lost 5 bases, the J end lost 2 bases, and 10 bases lay between the germline ends. The chain's CDR3 is CASRPPSNTEAFF. The CDR3 DNA follows: TGTGCCAGCAGGCCCCCAAGCAACACTGAAGCTTTCTTT.

This clonotype has only a few counts. This sequence joins TRBV28 and TRBJ1-5; 8 nucleotides agree with TRBD1. The CDR3 contains 14 residues. Germline V CDR1 and CDR2: MDHEN, SYDVKM. V was pared by 7 bases and J by 7 bases, with 9 bases of the junction left unmatched. CDR3 bases: TGTGCCAGCAATCAAACAGGGGGGGGGCAGCCCCAGCATTTT. Amino acid sequence: CASNQTGGGQPQHF.

This clonotype was observed many times. The genes are TRBV20-1 and TRBJ2-7, with D perhaps TRBD1 (6 bases). Germline V gene sequence: CDR1 DFQATT, CDR2 SNEGSKA (reference sequence). The ends were cut back, 6 bases at V and 0 bases at J, with 12 bases in the middle. This CDR3 has 13 amino acids. The CDR3 region is CSATGINSYEQYF. The DNA of the CDR3 is TGCAGTGCGACAGGAATCAACTCCTACGAGCAGTACTTC.

The V and J genes are TRBV9 and TRBJ2-1; 9 bases fit TRBD2. V lost 0 bases and J lost 0; bases outside the gene matches: 7. The CDR3 runs to 18 residues. Germline V gene data show CDR1 as SGDLS and CDR2 as YYNGEE. The CDR3 loop reads CASSVGASGTSSYNEQFF. CDR3 nucleotides: TGTGCCAGCAGCGTAGGGGCTAGCGGGACTAGCTCCTACAATGAGCAGTTCTTC.

This clonotype was picked up a small number of times. The genes are TRBV4-3 and TRBJ1-4, with 7 bases identical to TRBD1. This CDR3 comprises 15 residues. Germline CDR1 LGHNA, CDR2 YSLEER. Trimming cost V 0 bases and J 3 bases; bases outside gene matches: 1. The CDR3 region is CASSQDQGANEKLFF. The CDR3 nucleotides read TGCGCCAGCAGCCAAGATCAGGGGGCTAATGAAAAACTGTTTTTT.

This clonotype was seen ten or more times. The J gene is TRBJ2-2, the V gene TRBV11-2; D gene ambiguous. Germline lookup yields CDR1 SGHAT and CDR2 FQNNGV. This CDR3 is built from 11 residues. V was shortened by 1 base and J by 6 bases, with 0 bases between the two germline ends. DNA for the CDR3: TGTGCCAGCAGCTTAGCCGGGGAGCTGTTTTTT. This translates into CASSLAGELFF.

This clonotype came up a few times. V gene TRBV6-2 or TRBV6-3 combines with J gene TRBJ2-7; 14 positions match TRBD2. V dropped 5 bases and J dropped 4; count of bases not matched to a gene: 13. Germline CDR1 is MNHEY and CDR2 is SVGEGT. The CDR3 is 18 amino acids. CDR3 DNA sequence: TGTGCCAGCAGTCAGAGGGGACTAGCGGGAGTCGAGTCTTACGAGCAGTACTTC. It yields the protein CASSQRGLAGVESYEQYF.